This TCR beta chain was recorded in a study of identical twins. This clonotype was counted between two and nine times. TCRdb used MiXCR to reprocess the 5' RACE reads, holding one entry per CDR3 protein. The sample has approximately 890,000 distinct CDR3 sequences; 12% are singletons. Trimming removed 1 base at V and 0 bases at J, with 7 bases between. The CDR3 covers 15 residues. Germline loops: CDR1 SGHTA, CDR2 FQGNSA. This sample also appeared in a second study, on yellow fever vaccine responses in identical twins. As reported in that work: Vaccine T cell responses of twins reportedly seemed partly convergent and partly personalized.

This receptor was obtained from a woman aged 18-29 years in good health. Sequences were obtained from PBMCs. This chain connects TRBV7-2 to TRBJ2-1, with D uncertain. For the CDR3, the DNA is TGTGCCAGCAGCTTAGGACGTTACTCCTACAATGAGCAGTTCTTC. It codes for CASSLGRYSYNEQFF.